The 24 T cell receptor beta chains below were found in one sample sequenced in a study of blood T cell repertoires in COVID-19 (dated by TCRdb to the early 2020s). Libraries were built with the immunoSEQ multiplex PCR assay. Entries here come from immuneACCESS through TCRdb and include only in-frame sequences with V and J called. Some clones fail to appear in such tables; in the studies checked, an unresolved V gene covers under half of the shortfall, and the cause of the remainder is unknown. Across this sample there are approximately 90,000 clones, with nearly 90% seen only once. Roughly 8.7% of the sample rests with the top ten. The sample consisted of peripheral blood. Receptors were obtained from a man in his fifties with acute or convalescent COVID-19.

The genes are TRBV12-3 or TRBV12-4 and TRBJ1-4; D possibly corresponds to TRBD1 (6 bases). Trimming removed 6 bases from V and 8 bases from J, with 13 bases in between. The length of the CDR3 is 13 residues. The CDR3 bases are TGTGCCAGCAGCCCAGGGGTGGAAGAAAAACTGTTTTTT. As protein: CASSPGVEEKLFF.

The rearrangement links TRBV20-1 to TRBJ1-1; no firm D call. The germline CDR1 and CDR2 sequences are DFQATT and SNEGSKA (reference sequence). The CDR3 has 14 amino acids. Trimming left V 3 bases short and J 1 base short, with 12 bases between. For the CDR3, the DNA is TGCAGTGCTAGTTCTCCGCGATCGAACACTGAAGCTTTCTTT. Translation gives CSASSPRSNTEAFF.

The chain recombines TRBV27 with TRBJ1-2, with D tentatively TRBD1 (6 bases). Germline assignment: CDR1 MNHEY and CDR2 SMNVEV (reference sequence). Trimming removed 2 bases at V and 6 bases at J, with 10 bases between. This CDR3 has 13 amino acids. The CDR3 sequence: CASSLQGSHGYTF. CDR3 bases: TGTGCCAGCAGTTTACAGGGGTCCCATGGCTACACCTTC.

The chain recombines TRBV19 with TRBJ2-7; 10 bases align to TRBD1. The length of the CDR3 is 13 residues. Trimming at V came to 8 bases and at J to 6 bases, leaving 7 bases not matched to a gene. Germline CDR1 LNHDA, CDR2 SQIVND (reference sequence). Here the CDR3 DNA reads TGTGCCAGTGGACCGACAGGGGGCAGCGAGCAGTACTTC. This sequence encodes CASGPTGGSEQYF.

The rearrangement links TRBV7-6 to TRBJ1-1, with D maybe TRBD1 (5 bases). The V and J ends lost 5 bases and 1 base respectively, with 17 bases between them. There are 16 residues in the CDR3. Per germline, CDR1 SGHVS and CDR2 FNYEAQ. CDR3 sequence: CASSLSLGRSNTEAFF. DNA for the CDR3: TGTGCCAGCAGCCTTTCCTTGGGGCGGTCGAACACTGAAGCTTTCTTT.

V gene TRBV7-8 combines with J gene TRBJ2-5; 7 bases align to TRBD1. CDR1 is SGHVS, CDR2 FQNEAQ, per germline. V gave up 4 bases and J gave up 4 bases; unmatched junction bases: 9. CDR3 length: 15 amino acids. In nucleotides, the CDR3 is TGTGCCAGCAGCTCCTACGGGACAGAACGAGAGACCCAGTACTTC. It is translated as CASSSYGTERETQYF.

This clone turned up a few times. This CDR3 reads CAWDIGGGSEAFF. Here the CDR3 DNA reads TGTGCCTGGGATATAGGGGGGGGCAGTGAAGCTTTCTTT. V and J are TRBV30 and TRBJ1-1, with D possibly matching TRBD1 (6 bases). The germline V gene has CDR1 GTSNPN and CDR2 SVGIG (reference sequence). The V end was cut by 5 bases, the J end by 7 bases, with 17 bases between. This CDR3 contains 13 residues. The variable domain in full, with the rest retrieved from reference TRBV30 and TRBJ1-1, is SQTIHQWPATLVQPVGSPLSLECTVEGTSNPNLYWYRQAAGRGLQLLFYSVGIGQISSEVPQNLSASRPQDRQFILSSKKLLLSDSGFYLCAWDIGGGSEAFFGQGTRLTVV.

V gene TRBV9 combines with J gene TRBJ2-7, with a weak D call TRBD2 (5 bases). Deletions cut 0 bases from V and 1 base from J, with 11 bases between. The germline V gene has CDR1 SGDLS and CDR2 YYNGEE. The CDR3 sequence is 15 residues long. The CDR3 protein is CASSVGGSLSYEQYF. CDR3 bases: TGTGCCAGCAGCGTAGGAGGGTCGTTGTCCTACGAGCAGTACTTC.

The rearrangement joins TRBV9 to TRBJ2-1; TRBD1 aligns across 8 bases. The CDR3 is 15 residues long. The V segment lost 4 bases and the J segment 0 bases; nucleotides outside the gene matches: 3. Germline V gene sequence: CDR1 SGDLS, CDR2 YYNGEE. CDR3 in DNA: TGTGCCAGCAGCTCACAGGGGGGCTCCTACAATGAGCAGTTCTTC. Translated, it gives CASSSQGGSYNEQFF. Using reference TRBV9 and TRBJ2-1 for the parts outside the CDR3, the full variable domain is DSGVTQTPKHLITATGQRVTLRCSPRSGDLSVYWYQQSLDQGLQFLIQYYNGEERAKGNILERFSAQQFPDLHSELNLSSLELGDSALYFCASSSQGGSYNEQFFGPGTRLTVL.

J is TRBJ1-2 and V is TRBV3-1 (or the pseudogene TRBV3-2), with D perhaps TRBD1 (5 bases). V lost 1 base to trimming and J lost 4 bases, with 10 bases between them. Germline loops: CDR1 LGHDT, CDR2 YNNKEL (reference sequence). CDR3 length: 14 amino acids. The CDR3 loop is CASSQAQGPYGYTF. The CDR3 DNA reads TGTGCCAGCAGCCAAGCCCAGGGCCCCTATGGCTACACCTTC.

The chain couples TRBV6-1 to TRBJ2-5, with 7 bases matching TRBD2. CDR3 size: 15 residues. Trimming at V came to 2 bases and at J to 5 bases, leaving 8 bases not matched to a gene. The germline V gene has CDR1 MNHNS and CDR2 SASEGT. Here the CDR3 reads CASSESGTKVETQYF. CDR3 sequence (DNA): TGTGCCAGCAGTGAATCCGGGACTAAAGTGGAGACCCAGTACTTC.

The chain combines TRBV28 with TRBJ1-4, with D perhaps TRBD1 (5 bases). The V end lost 6 bases, the J end lost 3 bases, and 17 bases lay between the germline ends. The CDR3 consists of 16 residues. Germline values: CDR1 MDHEN, CDR2 SYDVKM. CDR3 protein: CASSLPGGDANEKLFF. The CDR3 region has the DNA TGTGCCAGCAGCCTACCCGGGGGGGACGCTAATGAAAAACTGTTTTTT. The full variable domain, with the rest looked up from reference TRBV28 and TRBJ1-4, is DVKVTQSSRYLVKRTGEKVFLECVQDMDHENMFWYRQDPGLGLRLIYFSYDVKMKEKGDIPEGYSVSREKKERFSLILESASTNQTSMYLCASSLPGGDANEKLFFGSGTQLSVL.

The V gene is TRBV2, the J gene TRBJ2-1; 10 bases are shared with TRBD2. The germline gives CDR1 SNHLY, CDR2 FYNNEI. V trimming: 5 bases; J trimming: 9 bases; junction bases outside the gene matches: 13. The CDR3 sequence is 16 residues long. CDR3 in DNA: TGTGCCAGCAGTCGAAGCCTAGCGGGGGTTCATCGTGAGCAGTTCTTC. It yields the protein CASSRSLAGVHREQFF.

This CDR3 is CASRQDTDYGYTF. The CDR3 DNA is TGCGCCAGCAGGCAAGACACCGACTATGGCTACACCTTC. This rearrangement joins TRBV5-1 to TRBJ1-2; no clear D. From germline, CDR1 is SGHRS and CDR2 YFSETQ. The CDR3 sequence is 13 residues long. The V end lost 5 bases, the J end lost 3 bases, and 11 bases lay between the germline ends. Together with reference TRBV5-1 and TRBJ1-2, the CDR3 gives the full variable domain: KAGVTQTPRYLIKTRGQQVTLSCSPISGHRSVSWYQQTPGQGLQFLFEYFSETQRNKGNFPGRFSGRQFSNSRSEMNVSTLELGDSALYLCASRQDTDYGYTFGSGTRLTVV.

DNA of the CDR3: TGTGCCATGAAGCGGGGGGACACAGATACGCAGTATTTT. Amino acids: CAMKRGDTDTQYF. The chain carries TRBV10-3 and TRBJ2-3; 9 positions match TRBD2. V dropped 9 bases and J dropped 2; count of bases not matched to a gene: 3. There are 13 residues in the CDR3. Germline CDR1 is ENHRY and CDR2 is SYGVKD.

V gene TRBV6-4 combines with J gene TRBJ2-3; 8 bases fit TRBD1. V lost 6 bases and J lost 5; bases outside the gene matches: 7. Germline CDR1 and CDR2: MRHNA and SNTAGT. The CDR3 length is 14 residues. The CDR3 loop is CASRKQGVKDTQYF. For the CDR3, the DNA is TGTGCCAGCAGAAAACAGGGGGTTAAAGATACGCAGTATTTT.

The chain combines TRBV6-5 with TRBJ1-1; TRBD1 might be the D (6 bases). CDR1 and CDR2 (germline): MNHEY, SVGAGI. The CDR3 extends over 15 amino acids. V lost 2 bases and J 9 bases, leaving 19 bases between the germline ends. In DNA form, the CDR3 reads TGTGCCAGCAGTTACCCCTATAGTCCTACAGGGAAAGCTTTCTTT. Translated, it gives CASSYPYSPTGKAFF.

J is TRBJ2-1 and V is TRBV27, with a tentative D call TRBD2 (5 bases). The CDR3 runs 14 residues. CDR1 and CDR2 from the germline V gene are MNHEY and SMNVEV (reference sequence). V was clipped by 3 bases and J by 6 bases, with 12 bases between them. This CDR3 reads CASSFAARVNEQFF. The CDR3 bases are TGTGCCAGCAGTTTCGCCGCGAGGGTCAATGAGCAGTTCTTC.

The chain links TRBV5-4 to TRBJ1-4; D may be TRBD1 (6 bases). Germline CDR1 SGHNT, CDR2 YYREEE (reference sequence). This CDR3 contains 14 residues. Trimming shortened V by 3 bases and J by 5 bases, and 11 bases separated the two germline ends. The CDR3 DNA reads as TGTGCCAGCAGCTCGGACAGCAGGAATGAAAAACTGTTTTTT. This gives the protein CASSSDSRNEKLFF.

V is TRBV28 and J is TRBJ1-1, with D hard to call. The CDR3 extends over 14 amino acids. CDR1 MDHEN and CDR2 SYDVKM come from the germline V gene. V shed 5 bases and J shed 4 bases, with 14 bases lying between them. The CDR3 loop reads CASSASLGSTEAFF. In nucleotides, the CDR3 is TGTGCCAGCAGTGCCAGTCTAGGGAGCACTGAAGCTTTCTTT.

This chain connects TRBV18 to TRBJ2-1, with TRBD1 identical over 8 bases. From germline, CDR1 is KGHSH and CDR2 LQKENI. Trimming took 0 bases from V and 8 from J; bases not matched to a gene: 12. The CDR3 runs 17 residues. The CDR3 DNA is TGTGCCAGCTCACCACCCTCAGGGGGCCGTTCCCCCCATGAGCAGTTCTTC. Translating it yields CASSPPSGGRSPHEQFF.

This chain joins TRBV11-2 and TRBJ1-6; D may be TRBD1 (6 bases). The germline V and J ends were trimmed by 4 bases and 9 bases, with 19 bases remaining between them. There are 16 residues in the CDR3. Germline V gene sequence: CDR1 SGHAT, CDR2 FQNNGV. In DNA form, the CDR3 reads TGTGCCAGCAGCTACACGCTGACAGGTCGTATTTCACCCCTCCACTTT. Protein: CASSYTLTGRISPLHF.

This chain joins TRBV6-2 or TRBV6-3 and TRBJ2-7; maybe TRBD2 (6 bases). Trimming cost V 2 bases and J 4 bases, with 9 bases left between them. From germline, CDR1 is MNHEY and CDR2 SVGEGT. This CDR3 comprises 13 residues. The CDR3 loop reads CASSYAGIYEQYF. For the CDR3, the DNA is TGTGCCAGCAGTTACGCGGGGATTTACGAGCAGTACTTC.

The CDR3 coding sequence is TGTGCCAGCAGCCCTCAACTAGCGGGGTTGCACAATGAGCAGTTCTTC. This gives the protein CASSPQLAGLHNEQFF. V usage is TRBV2 and J usage is TRBJ2-1; 10 bases are a match to TRBD2. After removal of 6 bases from V and 5 bases from J, the junction contained 10 bases not matched to a gene. The CDR3 is made up of 16 amino acids. CDR1 is SNHLY and CDR2 is FYNNEI in the germline V gene.